This T cell receptor beta chain derives from a study of blood T cell repertoires in COVID-19. At the level of the study: COVID-19 samples collected from the United States, Italy and Spain covered acute and convalescent phases. PBMCs, B-cell-depleted T cells, or T cells were the source of the cDNA or gDNA that made up the material.

The germline CDR1 and CDR2 sequences are SGHKS and YYEKEE (reference sequence). Trimming took 2 bases from V and 6 from J, leaving 11 bases between them. This CDR3 is built from 13 residues. Many counts were recorded for this clone. As handled by the study authors: Reference gene primer amplification yielded estimated nucleated cell counts. This table comes from immunoSEQ multiplex PCR, and its TCRdb copy is limited to in-frame clones, with some not included. V, J and clone size are those of that table, while D and trimming were read from the DNA. Among 45,000 to 65,000 clones, around 92% were seen once, and the ten largest hold about 8.1%.

J is TRBJ1-2 and V is TRBV5-5; a weak D match, TRBD1 (5 bases). The sequenced sample consisted of peripheral blood. The origin of this receptor is a human donor in a cohort sampled during active COVID-19. CDR3: CASSLAGGNGYTF. Here the CDR3 DNA reads TGTGCCAGCAGCTTAGCGGGGGGAAATGGCTACACCTTC.